This passage covers 15 T cell receptor beta chains from one sample sequenced in a study of blood T cell repertoires in COVID-19. The protocol was immunoSEQ multiplex PCR, while the TCRdb copy is restricted to in-frame clones and leaves out a portion. The sample holds under 450,000 clones, approximately 91% seen once. Specimen: peripheral blood. These receptors came from a woman in her thirties or forties with COVID-19, enrolled during active disease.

The chain couples TRBV7-9 to TRBJ1-3; D call uncertain. The CDR3 is made up of 13 amino acids. Germline CDR1 is SEHNR and CDR2 is FQNEAQ (reference sequence). V shed 10 bases and J shed 0 bases, with 10 bases lying between them. CDR3: CATYASSGNTIYF. CDR3 bases: TGTGCCACCTACGCGAGCTCTGGAAACACCATATATTTT.

The chain has TRBV2 and TRBJ1-2, with a weak D call TRBD1 (6 bases). V was trimmed by 6 bases and J by 3 bases, leaving 8 bases between them. The CDR3 contains 12 residues. Germline loops: CDR1 SNHLY, CDR2 FYNNEI. The CDR3 bases are TGTGCCAGCAGGAGGACAGACTATGGCTACACCTTC. It yields the protein CASRRTDYGYTF.

The chain links TRBV6-5 to TRBJ2-1; possibly TRBD1 for D (5 bases). The V gene's germline CDR1 is MNHEY and CDR2 SVGAGI. The V and J ends lost 5 bases and 6 bases respectively, with 14 bases between them. The CDR3 contains 14 residues. Written as DNA, the CDR3 is TGTGCCAGCAGTCCGGGCCCCAGGGTCAATGAGCAGTTCTTC. Amino acid sequence: CASSPGPRVNEQFF.

The CDR3 nucleotides read TGTGCCAGCAGTTACCAGACAGGGCCCAGGTCGCCCCAGCATTTT. It codes for CASSYQTGPRSPQHF. The V gene is TRBV6-2 or TRBV6-3, the J gene TRBJ1-5, with 7 bases aligning to TRBD1. This CDR3 region has 15 residues. V dropped 2 bases and J dropped 9; count of bases not matched to a gene: 10. The germline V gene encodes CDR1 MNHEY and CDR2 SVGEGT.

In regard to this clone: Other DNA sequences within the sample encode an identical CDR3. The chain couples TRBV19 to TRBJ1-1; D call uncertain. The V gene's germline CDR1 is LNHDA and CDR2 SQIVND (reference sequence). CDR3 length: 13 residues. Trimming removed 3 bases at V and 1 base at J, with 6 bases between. The CDR3 region is CASSISGNTEAFF. As DNA, the CDR3 is TGTGCCAGTAGTATTTCAGGGAACACTGAAGCTTTCTTT.

V usage is TRBV6-5 and J usage is TRBJ1-2, with D unresolved. Trimming shortened V by 0 bases and J by 4 bases, and 15 bases separated the two germline ends. Germline V gene sequence: CDR1 MNHEY, CDR2 SVGAGI. The CDR3 runs 16 residues. The CDR3 loop is CASSYSPSPLGYGYTF. In nucleotides, the CDR3 is TGTGCCAGCAGTTACTCCCCATCGCCACTCGGCTATGGCTACACCTTC.

The chain carries TRBV5-8 and TRBJ1-5; a weak D match, TRBD1 (5 bases). The CDR3 length is 16 residues. Germline V gives CDR1 SGHTS, CDR2 YDEGEE. The V end was cut by 4 bases, the J end by 0 bases, with 14 bases between. The CDR3 region is CASSRSRDFSNQPQHF. CDR3 coding DNA: TGTGCCAGCAGCCGGAGCCGGGACTTTAGCAATCAGCCCCAGCATTTT.

V gene TRBV7-9 combines with J gene TRBJ2-7; D possibly corresponds to TRBD1 (6 bases). The CDR3 extends over 13 amino acids. CDR1 is SEHNR and CDR2 is FQNEAQ in the germline V gene (reference sequence). Deletions cut 3 bases from V and 6 bases from J, with 12 bases between. DNA for the CDR3: TGTGCCAGCAGCTTGCAACAGGGTCTCGAGCAGTACTTC. Amino acids: CASSLQQGLEQYF.

V is TRBV5-4 and J is TRBJ2-7; 8 nucleotides agree with TRBD2. Germline-derived CDR1 and CDR2 are SGHNT and YYREEE (reference sequence). Trimming removed 6 bases from V and 0 bases from J; junction bases left unmatched: 11. This CDR3 is 16 amino acids long. CDR3 DNA: TGTGCCAGCAACCCGAACGGGCTAGCGGGCTCCTACGAGCAGTACTTC. Translating it yields CASNPNGLAGSYEQYF. Together with reference TRBV5-4 and TRBJ2-7, the CDR3 gives the full variable domain: ETGVTQSPTHLIKTRGQQVTLRCSSQSGHNTVSWYQQALGQGPQFIFQYYREEENGRGNFPPRFSGLQFPNYSSELNVNALELDDSALYLCASNPNGLAGSYEQYFGPGTRLTVT.

The rearrangement uses TRBV27 and TRBJ1-1, with 9 bases lining up with TRBD1. There are 20 residues in the CDR3. The germline V gene encodes CDR1 MNHEY and CDR2 SMNVEV (reference sequence). J gave up 1 base and V 0 bases, and 15 bases lay outside the gene matches. The CDR3 sequence is CASSLSGRGQGFLRNTEAFF. The CDR3 DNA sequence: TGTGCCAGCAGTTTATCGGGGAGGGGACAGGGTTTCCTTCGGAACACTGAAGCTTTCTTT.

The chain combines TRBV29-1 with TRBJ1-5; TRBD1 agrees at 9 bases. Germline CDR1 and CDR2: SQVTM and ANQGSEA. This CDR3 spans 14 amino acids. With V trimmed by 4 bases and J by 7 bases, 8 bases remained unmatched. The CDR3 coding sequence is TGCAGCGTTGGGACAGGGGATACGAGACAGCCCCAGCATTTT. It yields the protein CSVGTGDTRQPQHF.

J is TRBJ1-1 and V is TRBV28, with TRBD1 matching over 9 bases. This CDR3 is built from 16 residues. Germline V gene data show CDR1 as MDHEN and CDR2 as SYDVKM. Trimming cost V 6 bases and J 0 bases; bases outside gene matches: 8. The CDR3 nucleotides are TGTGCCAGCAGGGCGGGACAGGGCTTAATGAACACTGAAGCTTTCTTT. It translates to CASRAGQGLMNTEAFF.

The chain carries TRBV9 and TRBJ1-2, with D hard to call. CDR1 and CDR2 from the germline V gene are SGDLS and YYNGEE. This CDR3 has 14 amino acids. Trimming shortened V by 0 bases and J by 6 bases, and 12 bases separated the two germline ends. Here the CDR3 reads CASSVVTGGHGYTF. The CDR3 DNA follows: TGTGCCAGCAGCGTAGTTACGGGAGGTCATGGCTACACCTTC. Using reference TRBV9 and TRBJ1-2 for the parts outside the CDR3, the full variable domain is DSGVTQTPKHLITATGQRVTLRCSPRSGDLSVYWYQQSLDQGLQFLIQYYNGEERAKGNILERFSAQQFPDLHSELNLSSLELGDSALYFCASSVVTGGHGYTFGSGTRLTVV.

This chain joins TRBV5-1 and TRBJ2-1, with D possibly TRBD2 on 6 matching bases. V was pared by 4 bases and J by 7 bases, with 15 bases between. CDR1 and CDR2 (germline): SGHRS, YFSETQ. The CDR3 spans 14 residues. This CDR3 reads CASSPNTGGNEQFF. The CDR3 DNA sequence: TGCGCCAGCAGCCCGAATACCGGGGGTAATGAGCAGTTCTTC.

On this clone: An end of the junction differs from the germline gene, which may be a read error. V is TRBV28 and J is TRBJ1-2, with D maybe TRBD1 (5 bases). The CDR3 loop spans 11 amino acids. Germline loops: CDR1 MDHEN, CDR2 SYDVKM. The CDR3 reads CATSGDYGYTF. The CDR3 DNA reads TGTGCCACGAGCGGGGACTACGGCTACACCTTC.